Below, 21 T cell receptor beta chains from the same sample are listed, as sequenced in a study of control samples from healthy donors and cancer patients. Measured with immunoSEQ multiplex PCR; TCRdb has only the in-frame clones, and not every one. Here the sample spans around 100,000 clones, more than 75% being singletons. Sequenced sample: blood. These receptors all stem from a woman in her forties or fifties in good health.

This clone occurred once. The chain employs TRBV4-3 and TRBJ2-2; D not certain. Germline assignment: CDR1 LGHNA and CDR2 YSLEER. This CDR3 is 19 amino acids long. V gave up 2 bases and J gave up 0 bases, with 19 bases separating them. The CDR3 region has the DNA TGCGCCAGCAGCCAAATATCGGGTGGGTGGAATGCGAACACCGGGGAGCTGTTTTTT. As protein: CASSQISGGWNANTGELFF.

The rearrangement uses TRBV10-3 and TRBJ2-3; TRBD2 might be the D (7 bases). CDR3 size: 15 residues. The germline V gene has CDR1 ENHRY and CDR2 SYGVKD. Trimming pared 2 bases from V and 5 bases from J, leaving 14 bases between. The CDR3 here is CAISEMWGGEDTQYF. CDR3 nucleotide sequence: TGTGCCATCAGTGAGATGTGGGGGGGCGAAGATACGCAGTATTTT.

The chain employs TRBV14 and TRBJ1-2; D is perhaps TRBD1 (5 bases). The germline V gene has CDR1 SGHDN and CDR2 FVKESK. The CDR3 runs 15 residues. V gave up 4 bases and J gave up 3 bases, with 15 bases separating them. CDR3: CASSRLGGEDYGYTF. CDR3 bases: TGTGCCAGCAGCCGCCTAGGAGGGGAGGACTATGGCTACACCTTC. Variable domain in full (rest from reference TRBV14 and TRBJ1-2): EAGVTQFPSHSVIEKGQTVTLRCDPISGHDNLYWYRRVMGKEIKFLLHFVKESKQDESGMPNNRFLAERTGGTYSTLKVQPAELEDSGVYFCASSRLGGEDYGYTFGSGTRLTVV.

The rearrangement joins TRBV19 to TRBJ1-2, with a possible D match to TRBD1 (6 bases). Trimming removed 5 bases from V and 8 bases from J, with 15 bases in between. CDR1 is LNHDA, CDR2 SQIVND, per germline (reference sequence). CDR3 length: 13 residues. The DNA of the CDR3 is TGTGCCAGTAGTCAAACAGGGTGGAGGGGCTACACCTTC. Protein: CASSQTGWRGYTF.

The chain links TRBV7-2 to TRBJ2-1, with D possibly matching TRBD1 (6 bases). V shed 1 base and J shed 0 bases, with 7 bases lying between them. CDR3 length: 15 amino acids. CDR1 and CDR2 from the germline V gene are SGHTA and FQGNSA. The CDR3: CASSLVGGSYNEQFF. CDR3 nucleotide sequence: TGTGCCAGCAGCTTAGTAGGGGGCTCCTACAATGAGCAGTTCTTC.

The chain uses TRBV7-3 and TRBJ2-1; TRBD2 is a possible D gene (6 bases). Trimming took 2 bases from V and 13 from J, leaving 12 bases between them. The CDR3 runs 12 residues. Germline V CDR1 and CDR2: SGHTA, FQGTGA. The CDR3, as DNA: TGTGCCAGCAGCTTAGGAGGGCCGGGCCAGTTCTTC. Amino acid sequence: CASSLGGPGQFF.

There are a few counts of this clone. The V gene is TRBV5-4, the J gene TRBJ2-1; D ambiguous. Trimming took off 4 bases at V and 5 bases at J, with 10 bases between the two ends. The CDR3 sequence is 13 residues long. Germline assignment: CDR1 SGHNT and CDR2 YYREEE (reference sequence). CDR3 protein: CASSVLIDNEQFF. The DNA for the CDR3 is TGTGCCAGCAGCGTGCTGATCGACAATGAGCAGTTCTTC.

In this sample, this clone turned up a few times. The chain links TRBV6-5 to TRBJ2-7; tentatively, D is TRBD1 (5 bases). The CDR3 has 14 residues. Per germline, CDR1 MNHEY and CDR2 SVGAGI. V was clipped by 6 bases and J by 0 bases, with 12 bases between them. DNA of the CDR3: TGTGCCAGCAGGGGGCCAGCGTACTCCTACGAGCAGTACTTC. It translates to CASRGPAYSYEQYF.

As to this clone: Because it lacks the conserved phenylalanine or tryptophan at the end, this CDR3 is likely a read error. The limits of the CDR3 on the DNA are not certain, so only TCRdb's listed CDR3 is given. The V call is TRBV28, the J call TRBJ2-7; the DNA was not compared with TRBD1, the D call given in the table. From germline, CDR1 is MDHEN and CDR2 SYDVKM. Ends included, the CDR3 has 13 residues. Here the CDR3 reads CASSLRHRPALFD.

In nucleotides, the CDR3 is TGTGCCAGCAGGCAAGGGGGGGACTATGGCTACACCTTC. Protein product: CASRQGGDYGYTF. This chain links TRBV7-2 with TRBJ1-2; TRBD1 is a possible D gene (6 bases). V lost 6 bases, J lost 3 bases, and 11 bases lay in between. The CDR3 length is 13 residues. Germline loops: CDR1 SGHTA, CDR2 FQGNSA.

The rearrangement links TRBV6-6 to TRBJ1-4, with D perhaps TRBD1 (6 bases). V lost 5 bases to trimming and J lost 7 bases, with 17 bases between them. Germline CDR1 reads MNHNY; CDR2 reads SVGAGI (reference sequence). CDR3 size: 15 residues. The CDR3: CASSPNRDFGEKLFF. CDR3 sequence (DNA): TGTGCCAGCAGTCCAAACAGGGACTTTGGTGAAAAACTGTTTTTT.

The genes are TRBV7-2 and TRBJ2-2; no definite D call. The germline gives CDR1 SGHTA, CDR2 FQGNSA. V lost 7 bases and J lost 10, with 13 bases in between. The CDR3 length is 12 residues. CDR3 sequence reads: CASTPTSKELFF. The CDR3 coding sequence is TGTGCCAGCACCCCGACATCAAAGGAGCTGTTTTTT.

The rearrangement links TRBV6-5 to TRBJ1-1, with TRBD1 matching 8 bases. The V gene end was trimmed by 0 bases and the J gene end by 11 bases; junction bases not matched to a gene: 14. The CDR3 runs to 16 residues. CDR1 and CDR2 from the germline V gene are MNHEY and SVGAGI. CDR3 nucleotide sequence: TGTGCCAGCAGTTACTCGTTCTTTTCAGGGGGCTTCTTGGCTTTCTTT. This translates into CASSYSFFSGGFLAFF.

The V gene is TRBV12-2, the J gene TRBJ2-7; the table's D call TRBD2 went unverified against the DNA. TRBV12-2 is an annotated pseudogene. The CDR3 is 13 amino acids. This CDR3 reads CASRLGRKDEQYV. CDR3 DNA: TGTGCAAGTCGCTTAGGGAGGAAGGACGAGCAGTACGTC.

This clone was found a few times. The rearrangement links TRBV6-4 to TRBJ1-4; no clear D. V lost 2 bases, J lost 11 bases, and 9 bases lay in between. CDR1 is MRHNA and CDR2 is SNTAGT in the germline V gene. This CDR3 is 12 amino acids long. As DNA, the CDR3 is TGTGCCAGCAGTGACACCCGGGGTAAACTGTTTTTT. Its protein is CASSDTRGKLFF.

The J gene is TRBJ1-1, the V gene TRBV5-4; tentatively, D is TRBD1 (5 bases). V was clipped by 4 bases and J by 12 bases, with 19 bases between them. The CDR3 extends over 13 amino acids. Germline lookup yields CDR1 SGHNT and CDR2 YYREEE (reference sequence). The CDR3 here is CASSPTGLGGTFF. Here the CDR3 DNA reads TGTGCCAGCAGCCCGACCGGGCTCGGGGGGACTTTCTTT.

This clone has just one count. The chain recombines TRBV7-8 with TRBJ1-2; D gene unclear. The ends were cut back, 1 base at V and 8 bases at J, with 11 bases in the middle. The CDR3 is 13 amino acids. Germline V gene sequence: CDR1 SGHVS, CDR2 FQNEAQ. The chain's CDR3 is CASSLVPGTGYTF. DNA of the CDR3: TGTGCCAGCAGCTTAGTGCCGGGAACCGGCTACACCTTC.

This chain joins TRBV27 and TRBJ2-3; 8 nucleotides line up with TRBD1. Germline V gene data show CDR1 as MNHEY and CDR2 as SMNVEV (reference sequence). The CDR3 length is 15 residues. Unmatched junction bases numbered 10, after V lost 5 bases and J lost 6 bases. The CDR3 nucleotides are TGTGCCAGCAGTCTCCGGACAGGGTTGATTGATACGCAGTATTTT. This translates into CASSLRTGLIDTQYF.

The gene calls are TRBV19 and TRBJ1-2; D might be TRBD1 (6 bases). V gave up 3 bases and J gave up 9 bases, with 20 bases separating them. Looked up from germline, CDR1 is LNHDA and CDR2 is SQIVND (reference sequence). This CDR3 has 15 residues. CDR3 region: CASSIVAGHPRSYTF. As DNA, the CDR3 is TGTGCCAGTAGTATTGTAGCGGGACACCCTAGGAGCTACACCTTC.

The chain combines TRBV9 with TRBJ1-2, with a possible D match to TRBD1 (5 bases). The V gene lost 0 bases and the J gene lost 7 bases, with 16 bases spanning the gap. This CDR3 has 15 residues. Germline CDR1 reads SGDLS; CDR2 reads YYNGEE. The CDR3 sequence is CASSVGDLNLSGYTF. CDR3 coding DNA: TGTGCCAGCAGCGTAGGGGACCTCAACTTATCTGGCTACACCTTC.

The chain links TRBV7-8 to TRBJ2-1; D is unresolved. The CDR3 totals 14 residues. V was pared by 1 base and J by 11 bases, with 15 bases between. Germline V gene sequence: CDR1 SGHVS, CDR2 FQNEAQ. CDR3 region: CASSLGQEWLQQFF. DNA of the CDR3: TGTGCCAGCAGCTTAGGCCAGGAGTGGCTCCAGCAGTTCTTC. The full variable domain, rest sourced from reference TRBV7-8 and TRBJ2-1, is GAGVSQSPRYKVAKRGQDVALRCDPISGHVSLFWYQQALGQGPEFLTYFQNEAQLDKSGLPSDRFFAERPEGSVSTLKIQRTQQEDSAVYLCASSLGQEWLQQFFGPGTRLTVL.